These 30 T cell receptor beta chains share one sample of origin, sequenced in a study of T-cell reconstitution after alpha-beta-depleted transplantation in children. For TCRbeta, the library was prepared with unique molecular identifiers. TCRdb analysed the PCR reads with MiXCR anew, one entry per CDR3 protein. The table has fewer than 550,000 distinct CDR3 sequences, approximately 10% seen once. The material was PBMCs, mostly from graft donor cells, obtained 180 days after TCRalphabeta/CD19-depleted stem cell transplant. These receptor sequences come from a female patient between 2 and 10 years old who had a stem cell transplant for aplastic anemia, so the T cells may come from the graft donor.

This clonotype turned up a few times. The chain links TRBV18 to TRBJ2-1; D might be TRBD1 (6 bases). The CDR3 covers 12 residues. The V and J ends lost 8 bases and 6 bases respectively, with 11 bases between them. Per germline, CDR1 KGHSH and CDR2 LQKENI. The CDR3 bases are TGTGCCAGCACACAGGGTCTCAATGAGCAGTTCTTC. Translating it yields CASTQGLNEQFF.

In its sample, this clonotype was seen a few times. The chain uses TRBV11-2 and TRBJ2-7; 11 bases map to TRBD2. This CDR3 has 19 amino acids. Losses at the gene ends were 1 base for V and 4 bases for J; bases not matched to a gene: 15. Per germline, CDR1 SGHAT and CDR2 FQNNGV. For the CDR3, the DNA is TGTGCCAGCAGCTTAGTAACTAGCGGGAGCCCAATTCCACCGTACGAGCAGTACGTC. This codes for CASSLVTSGSPIPPYEQYV.

Ten or more counts support this clonotype. The rearrangement joins TRBV12-3 or TRBV12-4 to TRBJ1-5; possibly TRBD1 for D (6 bases). The germline V and J ends were trimmed by 8 bases and 5 bases, with 13 bases remaining between them. The CDR3 totals 13 residues. The CDR3 nucleotides are TGTGCCAGCTTGGGGGCGGGGGATCAGCCCCAGCATTTT. Translating it yields CASLGAGDQPQHF.

This clonotype was observed a handful of times. The rearrangement joins TRBV16 to TRBJ1-2; D is undetermined. This CDR3 has 15 amino acids. Between the trimmed V and J ends, which lost 2 bases and 4 bases, there was a span of 14 bases. The germline V gene encodes CDR1 KGHSY and CDR2 FQNENV. The CDR3 DNA is TGTGCCAGCAGCCAAACTGGTTCATCAGTCTATGGCTACACCTTC. This codes for CASSQTGSSVYGYTF.

This clonotype was seen many times. The chain carries TRBV28 and TRBJ2-7; the D gene is possibly TRBD1 (6 bases). Germline V CDR1 and CDR2: MDHEN, SYDVKM. This CDR3 spans 16 amino acids. Between the trimmed V and J ends, which lost 3 bases and 3 bases, there was a span of 18 bases. CDR3 bases: TGTGCCAGCAGTTTTAATGTACAGGGATGGGACTACGAGCAGTACTTC. This codes for CASSFNVQGWDYEQYF.

The V and J genes are TRBV5-4 and TRBJ2-2; 7 bases agree with TRBD1. Per the germline V gene, CDR1 is SGHNT and CDR2 is YYREEE (reference sequence). This CDR3 comprises 16 residues. Trimming at V came to 4 bases and at J to 0 bases, leaving 6 bases not matched to a gene. The CDR3 is CASSPKGGSNTGELFF. The DNA of the CDR3 is TGTGCCAGCAGCCCTAAAGGGGGCTCGAACACCGGGGAGCTGTTTTTT.

This clonotype was recorded a few times. The chain couples TRBV28 to TRBJ1-5, with D uncertain. The CDR3 loop spans 15 amino acids. V was pared by 5 bases and J by 3 bases, with 14 bases between. Germline assignment: CDR1 MDHEN and CDR2 SYDVKM. This chain's CDR3 is CASSARRPINQPQHF. CDR3 in DNA: TGTGCCAGCAGTGCGAGGCGGCCCATCAATCAGCCCCAGCATTTT.

This clonotype was recorded a few times. This chain uses TRBV29-1 with TRBJ2-1; D call uncertain. The CDR3 has 8 residues. CDR1 is SQVTM, CDR2 ANQGSEA, per germline. The V end lost 5 bases, the J end lost 15 bases, and 8 bases lay between the germline ends. The CDR3 sequence: CSVLHVFF. The CDR3 coding sequence is TGCAGCGTTCTACATGTGTTCTTC.

This clonotype has just a few counts. The chain has TRBV12-3 or TRBV12-4 and TRBJ2-3; D remains unclear. The CDR3 spans 14 residues. V lost 5 bases, J lost 5 bases, and 14 bases lay in between. The CDR3 bases are TGTGCCAGCAGTCCAAGTGGAGCAGAAGATACGCAGTATTTT. It encodes CASSPSGAEDTQYF.

The sample holds a few counts of this clonotype. The chain links TRBV6-2 or TRBV6-3 to TRBJ2-7; tentatively, D is TRBD1 (6 bases). Trimming shortened V by 5 bases and J by 2 bases, and 34 bases separated the two germline ends. The germline gives CDR1 MNHEY, CDR2 SVGEGT. The CDR3 sequence is 21 residues long. In DNA form, the CDR3 reads TGTGCCAGCAGTCACTTCAAAACAGGGCTCCTTCCCAGAGTAAACACCTACGAGCAGTACTTC. This translates into CASSHFKTGLLPRVNTYEQYF.

V is TRBV5-1 and J is TRBJ1-4; D remains unclear. The germline V and J ends were trimmed by 4 bases and 0 bases, with 10 bases remaining between them. From germline, CDR1 is SGHRS and CDR2 YFSETQ. The CDR3 covers 15 residues. In nucleotides, the CDR3 is TGCGCCAGCAGCCCACCGGATGCAACTAATGAAAAACTGTTTTTT. Its protein is CASSPPDATNEKLFF. Complete variable domain (other parts from reference TRBV5-1 and TRBJ1-4): KAGVTQTPRYLIKTRGQQVTLSCSPISGHRSVSWYQQTPGQGLQFLFEYFSETQRNKGNFPGRFSGRQFSNSRSEMNVSTLELGDSALYLCASSPPDATNEKLFFGSGTQLSVL.

In its sample, this clonotype was seen a few times. The chain is built from TRBV5-5 and TRBJ2-1; the D is unclear. CDR3 length: 12 amino acids. CDR1 and CDR2 from the germline V gene are SGHKS and YYEKEE (reference sequence). Trimming removed 4 bases at V and 8 bases at J, with 10 bases between. In nucleotides, the CDR3 is TGTGCCAGCAGCCGATATTGGTATGAGCAGTTCTTC. Its translation: CASSRYWYEQFF.

The V gene is TRBV6-2 or TRBV6-3, the J gene TRBJ1-5; D call uncertain. The CDR3 covers 16 residues. V was clipped by 5 bases and J by 4 bases, with 18 bases between them. Germline V gene data show CDR1 as MNHEY and CDR2 as SVGEGT. The CDR3 bases are TGTGCCAGCAGTCATAAGTCAAGAGGGCCTAATCAGCCCCAGCATTTT. Translation: CASSHKSRGPNQPQHF.

This clonotype has more than one count but fewer than ten. The chain has TRBV28 and TRBJ1-3; 9 nucleotides align to TRBD1. There are 15 residues in the CDR3. J gave up 0 bases and V 8 bases, and 5 bases lay outside the gene matches. CDR1 and CDR2 (germline): MDHEN, SYDVKM. CDR3 DNA sequence: TGTGCCAGCGGACAGGGGTATTTCTCTGGAAACACCATATATTTT. It yields the protein CASGQGYFSGNTIYF.

The chain couples TRBV10-1 to TRBJ2-3; 9 bases line up with TRBD2. This CDR3 spans 14 amino acids. Germline V gives CDR1 WNHNN, CDR2 SYGVQD (reference sequence). J lost 7 bases, V lost 5 bases, and 7 bases had no gene match. CDR3 DNA: TGCGCCAGCAGTAGCGGGAGGCCCCCCTATACGCAGTATTTT. Translation gives CASSSGRPPYTQYF.

This clonotype was picked up a small number of times. One end of the junction varies from germline; a read error may be responsible. The genes are TRBV20-1 and TRBJ2-6, with D perhaps given as TRBD1 or TRBD2 (6 bases each). There are 16 residues in the CDR3. Germline V gene data show CDR1 as DFQATT and CDR2 as SNEGSKA (reference sequence). CDR3 in DNA: TGCAGTGCTAGAAAAGGGGGGAGCTCTGGGGCCAACGGCCTGACTTTC. Translated, it gives CSARKGGSSGANGLTF.

This clonotype has ten or more counts. This chain connects TRBV29-1 to TRBJ2-4; 8 bases are a match to TRBD1. Germline loops: CDR1 SQVTM, CDR2 ANQGSEA. This CDR3 contains 18 residues. V shed 1 base and J 7 bases; nucleotides not matched to a gene: 18. Here the CDR3 reads CSVEGVTDGTGPYNIQYF. The CDR3 region has the DNA TGCAGCGTTGAAGGGGTAACAGACGGGACAGGCCCCTACAACATTCAGTACTTC.

The V and J genes are TRBV20-1 and TRBJ2-7; 8 bases line up with TRBD1. The CDR3 sequence is 13 residues long. Germline V gives CDR1 DFQATT, CDR2 SNEGSKA (reference sequence). V shed 6 bases, J shed 5 bases, and the junction held 9 bases outside the gene matches. The CDR3 protein is CSAEPPDRDEQYV. The CDR3 bases are TGCAGTGCCGAACCACCGGACAGGGACGAGCAGTACGTC.

Ten or more counts support this clonotype. The V call is TRBV7-2, the J call TRBJ1-2; 9 bases are shared with TRBD1. Trimming cost V 6 bases and J 0 bases; bases outside gene matches: 5. This CDR3 contains 15 residues. In germline, CDR1 is SGHTA, CDR2 FQGNSA. The chain's CDR3 is CASSPGTGPNYGYTF. The CDR3 DNA sequence: TGTGCCAGCAGTCCCGGGACAGGGCCTAACTATGGCTACACCTTC.

There are many counts of this clonotype. This chain uses TRBV28 with TRBJ2-7, with 9 bases aligning to TRBD2. Trimming at V came to 2 bases and at J to 3 bases, leaving 5 bases not matched to a gene. This CDR3 spans 15 amino acids. Germline CDR1 MDHEN, CDR2 SYDVKM. CDR3 residues: CASSLVAGAYYEQYF. DNA for the CDR3: TGTGCCAGCAGTTTAGTAGCGGGAGCGTACTACGAGCAGTACTTC.

Only a few counts were recorded for this clonotype. The genes are TRBV29-1 and TRBJ1-1; possible D gene TRBD1, 6 bases. This CDR3 spans 13 amino acids. The germline V gene encodes CDR1 SQVTM and CDR2 ANQGSEA. Trimming took off 3 bases at V and 1 base at J, with 9 bases between the two ends. The DNA for the CDR3 is TGCAGCGTTGATCAGGGGAGGAACACTGAAGCTTTCTTT. This gives the protein CSVDQGRNTEAFF.

In this sample, this clonotype turned up a few times. The chain carries TRBV6-1 and TRBJ2-7, with TRBD2 matching over 7 bases. V was clipped by 6 bases and J by 3 bases; unmatched bases: 11. Per germline, CDR1 MNHNS and CDR2 SASEGT. The CDR3 is made up of 15 amino acids. The CDR3: CASRWASGTRYEQYF. The CDR3 nucleotides are TGTGCCAGCAGGTGGGCTAGCGGCACTCGCTACGAGCAGTACTTC.

The chain carries TRBV4-1 and TRBJ2-1, with 12 bases matching TRBD2. V shed 0 bases and J 0 bases; nucleotides not matched to a gene: 12. Germline V lookup: CDR1 MGHRA, CDR2 YSYEKL. This CDR3 is built from 21 residues. CDR3 region: CASSQEIVGLAGGSSYNEQFF. The DNA of the CDR3 is TGCGCCAGCAGCCAAGAAATCGTAGGGCTAGCGGGAGGGAGCTCCTACAATGAGCAGTTCTTC.

With regard to this clonotype: Germline is not matched at one junction end, which may reflect a read error. The V and J genes are TRBV9 and TRBJ1-4, with D possibly matching TRBD1 (5 bases). The CDR3 covers 14 residues. Per the germline V gene, CDR1 is SGDLS and CDR2 is YYNGEE. Here the CDR3 reads CAGSVPPGDEKLFF. DNA of the CDR3: TGTGCCGGCAGCGTACCACCGGGGGATGAAAAACTGTTTTTT.

This clonotype was seen many times. V is TRBV12-3 or TRBV12-4 and J is TRBJ2-3; 7 nucleotides match TRBD2. There are 15 residues in the CDR3. After removal of 6 bases from V and 1 base from J, the junction contained 7 bases not matched to a gene. CDR3 in DNA: TGTGCCAGCAGCCGTATAGCGGGCCGCACAGATACGCAGTATTTT. Translated, it gives CASSRIAGRTDTQYF.

This chain uses TRBV15 with TRBJ1-1; D might be TRBD1 (5 bases). Per the germline V gene, CDR1 is LNHNV and CDR2 is YYDKDF (reference sequence). CDR3 length: 16 residues. V lost 0 bases and J lost 8, with 19 bases in between. In DNA, the CDR3 is TGTGCCACCAGCAGAGAGAGGCAGGGACTAGTAGGGGAAGCTTTCTTT. As protein: CATSRERQGLVGEAFF.

V is TRBV12-3 or TRBV12-4 and J is TRBJ2-7; possible D gene TRBD1, 6 bases. The CDR3 is 16 residues long. Trimming left V 5 bases short and J 0 bases short, with 17 bases between. CDR3 sequence: CASSGQRLRASYEQYF. CDR3 DNA: TGTGCCAGCAGTGGACAGCGCCTCCGGGCCTCCTACGAGCAGTACTTC.

This clonotype has just a few counts. The chain uses TRBV12-5 and TRBJ2-3; TRBD2 aligns across 14 bases. CDR3 length: 17 amino acids. Germline V CDR1 and CDR2: LGHNT, FRNRAP. V lost 5 bases, J lost 3 bases, and 7 bases stayed unmatched. CDR3 sequence (DNA): TGTGCTAGTGGTACCCCGGGACTAGCGGGAGTTACAGATACGCAGTATTTT. It specifies CASGTPGLAGVTDTQYF.

The V and J genes are TRBV29-1 and TRBJ2-1, with D possibly being TRBD2 (6 bases). This CDR3 contains 17 residues. The germline V gene encodes CDR1 SQVTM and CDR2 ANQGSEA. V was pared by 1 base and J by 5 bases, with 21 bases between. For the CDR3, the DNA is TGCAGCGTTGAAGGGGAGGAGAGACTGCCCTTTAACAATGAGCAGTTCTTC. This sequence encodes CSVEGEERLPFNNEQFF.

The chain combines TRBV9 with TRBJ2-1, with D perhaps TRBD2 (6 bases). Deletions cut 2 bases from V and 10 bases from J, with 13 bases between. Germline V gene lookup returns CDR1 SGDLS and CDR2 YYNGEE. The CDR3 is made up of 13 amino acids. CDR3 protein: CASSVQSGHEQFF. CDR3 DNA: TGTGCCAGCAGCGTCCAAAGCGGGCACGAGCAGTTCTTC.